One and the same sample provided the 31 T cell receptor beta chains below, sequenced in a study of cytomegalovirus exposure and HLA in healthy donors listed by TCRdb under 2017. Libraries were built with the immunoSEQ multiplex PCR assay. For the multiplex PCR, a mixture combining 60 forward primers for TCR Vbeta segments and 13 reverse primers for TCR Jbeta segments was used. TCRdb stores this immuneACCESS table with in-frame sequences only. Part of the clones is absent; in the studies checked, under half of the shortfall reflects unresolved V genes, and no reason is known for the rest. The sample has about 83,000 clones on record, 70% to 75% of them singletons. The top ten clones comprise about 4% of the sample. Material: PBMCs. All receptors come from a man between 60 and 75 years old in good health and CMV-seronegative.

This clone was observed a handful of times. V gene TRBV6-1 combines with J gene TRBJ1-5; D perhaps matches TRBD1 (5 bases). Per germline, CDR1 MNHNS and CDR2 SASEGT. The CDR3 is made up of 15 amino acids. V dropped 7 bases and J dropped 5 bases, with 18 bases sitting between them. DNA for the CDR3: TGTGCCAGCATTCCCCCCCTGGCGGGGGATCAGCCCCAGCATTTT. This gives the protein CASIPPLAGDQPQHF.

This clone has more than one count but fewer than ten. The chain combines TRBV11-3 with TRBJ1-1; D remains unclear. Per the germline V gene, CDR1 is SGHNT and CDR2 is YENEEA. The CDR3 consists of 12 residues. The V and J ends lost 3 bases and 3 bases respectively, with 5 bases between them. The CDR3 reads CASSFRDTEAFF. In DNA form, the CDR3 reads TGTGCCAGCAGCTTTAGAGACACTGAAGCTTTCTTT.

The chain is built from TRBV30 and TRBJ2-3; 10 positions match TRBD2. The CDR3 totals 16 residues. With V trimmed by 0 bases and J by 1 base, 4 bases remained unmatched. The germline V gene has CDR1 GTSNPN and CDR2 SVGIG (reference sequence). Here the CDR3 reads CAWSVGLAGGTDTQYF. For the CDR3, the DNA is TGTGCCTGGAGTGTAGGGCTAGCGGGGGGCACAGATACGCAGTATTTT. Together with reference TRBV30 and TRBJ2-3, the CDR3 gives the full variable domain: SQTIHQWPATLVQPVGSPLSLECTVEGTSNPNLYWYRQAAGRGLQLLFYSVGIGQISSEVPQNLSASRPQDRQFILSSKKLLLSDSGFYLCAWSVGLAGGTDTQYFGPGTRLTVL.

This clone has just one count. The chain links TRBV4-2 to TRBJ2-5, with 7 bases matching TRBD2. Germline loops: CDR1 LGHNA, CDR2 YNFKEQ. V lost 0 bases and J lost 2; bases outside the gene matches: 15. The CDR3 covers 19 residues. CDR3 region: CASSQDFISRLAGQETQYF. The CDR3 region has the DNA TGTGCCAGCAGCCAAGATTTTATTTCGAGACTAGCAGGGCAAGAGACCCAGTACTTC.

The rearrangement links TRBV27 to TRBJ1-4; maybe TRBD1 (5 bases). This CDR3 is 14 amino acids long. With 6 bases removed from V and 2 bases from J, the gap between germline ends came to 10 bases. The germline gives CDR1 MNHEY, CDR2 SMNVEV (reference sequence). Written as DNA, the CDR3 is TGTGCCAGCAGGGAGGGACGGACTAATGAAAAACTGTTTTTT. Protein: CASREGRTNEKLFF.

The chain employs TRBV6-5 and TRBJ2-7, with D possibly TRBD1 on 5 matching bases. V dropped 0 bases and J dropped 2 bases, with 8 bases sitting between them. Germline-derived CDR1 and CDR2 are MNHEY and SVGAGI. The CDR3 runs to 14 residues. The CDR3 DNA reads TGTGCCAGCAGTTACTCAAGGGGTCCCTACGAGCAGTACTTC. Translation: CASSYSRGPYEQYF.

The chain carries TRBV6-1 and TRBJ2-7; TRBD1 agrees at 12 bases. Germline V gene lookup returns CDR1 MNHNS and CDR2 SASEGT. The CDR3 totals 14 residues. After removal of 11 bases from V and 6 bases from J, the junction contained 11 bases not matched to a gene. The CDR3 loop reads CAARTGQGAFEQYF. The CDR3 bases are TGTGCCGCAAGGACGGGACAGGGGGCATTCGAGCAGTACTTC.

This clone has a handful of counts. V is TRBV6-6 and J is TRBJ1-6, with D possibly matching TRBD1 (5 bases). V was cut by 2 bases and J by 9 bases, with 14 bases left in between. The CDR3 runs 15 residues. Germline V lookup: CDR1 MNHNY, CDR2 SVGAGI (reference sequence). In DNA form, the CDR3 reads TGTGCCAGCAGTTACGGGGACTTCGGCGGTTCACCCCTCCACTTT. Translating gives CASSYGDFGGSPLHF.

The chain links TRBV27 to TRBJ1-2; TRBD1 matches 12 bases. The CDR3 loop spans 18 amino acids. From germline, CDR1 is MNHEY and CDR2 SMNVEV (reference sequence). With 0 bases clipped from V and 4 bases from J, the junction kept 9 bases outside the gene matches. CDR3 sequence: CASSLSKTGTGGSYGYTF. CDR3 in DNA: TGTGCCAGCAGTTTATCCAAAACCGGGACAGGGGGCAGCTATGGCTACACCTTC.

This clone came up once. This sequence joins TRBV5-1 and TRBJ1-6, with D uncertain. V lost 0 bases, J lost 0 bases, and 7 bases lay in between. Looked up from germline, CDR1 is SGHRS and CDR2 is YFSETQ. The CDR3 consists of 16 residues. CDR3 in amino acids: CASSLGGSSYNSPLHF. The CDR3 DNA is TGCGCCAGCAGCTTGGGAGGTAGCTCCTATAATTCACCCCTCCACTTT.

This chain uses TRBV19 with TRBJ1-3, with D possibly matching TRBD1 (6 bases). This CDR3 is built from 13 residues. V lost 4 bases, J lost 3 bases, and 7 bases lay in between. Looked up from germline, CDR1 is LNHDA and CDR2 is SQIVND (reference sequence). CDR3 sequence (DNA): TGTGCCAGTAGTAGGGGGCATGGAAACACCATATATTTT. This translates into CASSRGHGNTIYF.

The table lists this clone with a few counts. This chain uses TRBV11-3 with TRBJ2-6; 8 nucleotides agree with TRBD2. The length of the CDR3 is 16 residues. The J segment lost 4 bases and the V segment lost 5 bases, leaving 7 bases of the junction unmatched. The germline CDR1 and CDR2 sequences are SGHNT and YENEEA. CDR3 nucleotides: TGTGCCAGCAGCCCCGGGGGGGGGCCGGGGGCCAACGTCCTGACTTTC. This codes for CASSPGGGPGANVLTF.

The chain combines TRBV29-1 with TRBJ2-2; 7 bases agree with TRBD1. Germline V gene sequence: CDR1 SQVTM, CDR2 ANQGSEA. This CDR3 contains 14 residues. V dropped 7 bases and J dropped 4; count of bases not matched to a gene: 9. The CDR3 loop reads CSAETGMGTGELFF. In nucleotides, the CDR3 is TGCAGCGCCGAGACAGGGATGGGCACCGGGGAGCTGTTTTTT.

Of note for this clone: At one boundary the junction diverges from the germline segment, which might be a read error. The chain carries TRBV7-9 and TRBJ2-5, with 8 positions matching TRBD2. The CDR3 consists of 15 residues. Per germline, CDR1 SEHNR and CDR2 FQNEAQ (reference sequence). Here the CDR3 reads CSSSSRAGAQETQYF. The CDR3 DNA is TGTTCCAGCAGCTCCCGAGCGGGGGCCCAAGAGACCCAGTACTTC.

In this sample, this clone turned up a few times. The gene calls are TRBV10-2 and TRBJ1-1; TRBD1 aligns across 12 bases. Trimming at V came to 8 bases and at J to 5 bases, leaving 9 bases not matched to a gene. Germline V gene sequence: CDR1 WSHSY, CDR2 SAAADI. The CDR3 consists of 15 residues. The CDR3 DNA is TGCGCCAGCTACCGGGACAGGGGGCTTGGGACTGAAGCTTTCTTT. Amino acid sequence: CASYRDRGLGTEAFF.

This chain joins TRBV29-1 and TRBJ2-7; D perhaps matches TRBD1 (5 bases). V was trimmed by 4 bases and J by 6 bases, leaving 22 bases between them. The CDR3 consists of 15 residues. Germline CDR1 SQVTM, CDR2 ANQGSEA. The CDR3 region has the DNA TGCAGCGTTGCGGATGGGTTGTTGGGGCTACTCGAGCAGTACTTC. Protein sequence: CSVADGLLGLLEQYF.

This clone showed up just a few times. The CDR3 sequence is CASSLAGQTYEQYF. In DNA, the CDR3 is TGCGCCAGCAGCTTGGCCGGACAGACCTACGAGCAGTACTTC. The chain employs TRBV5-1 and TRBJ2-7, with TRBD1 as a possible D gene (6 bases). The CDR3 extends over 14 amino acids. Germline values: CDR1 SGHRS, CDR2 YFSETQ. V lost 0 bases and J 2 bases, leaving 9 bases between the germline ends.

There are a few counts of this clone. Here the CDR3 DNA reads TGCAGCGTTGATGGGACAGGGTACGAGCAGTACTTC. This translates into CSVDGTGYEQYF. This chain uses TRBV29-1 with TRBJ2-7; 9 nucleotides align to TRBD1. With 3 bases clipped from V and 4 bases from J, the junction kept 1 base outside the gene matches. The germline V gene encodes CDR1 SQVTM and CDR2 ANQGSEA. The CDR3 contains 12 residues.

V gene TRBV4-2 combines with J gene TRBJ2-1; D not resolved. Trimming cost V 0 bases and J 12 bases, with 9 bases left between them. The germline V gene has CDR1 LGHNA and CDR2 YNFKEQ. This CDR3 comprises 12 residues. In nucleotides, the CDR3 is TGTGCCAGCAGCCAAGATCCCCGGAGGCAGTTCTTC. Its translation: CASSQDPRRQFF.

This clone appeared a few times. This chain joins TRBV6-8 and TRBJ2-7, with 7 bases identical to TRBD1. Losses at the gene ends were 6 bases for V and 7 bases for J; bases not matched to a gene: 3. CDR3 size: 11 residues. Germline CDR1 and CDR2: MNHGY and SAAAGT. DNA of the CDR3: TGTGCCAGCAGCCGGACAGGAGAGCAGTACTTC. It translates to CASSRTGEQYF.

The J gene is TRBJ2-3, the V gene TRBV6-1, with TRBD2 identical over 10 bases. The germline gives CDR1 MNHNS, CDR2 SASEGT. J was trimmed by 2 bases and V by 0 bases; bases with no gene match: 2. The CDR3 covers 16 residues. CDR3 coding DNA: TGTGCCAGCAGTGAAGCACTAGCGGGGTTCACAGATACGCAGTATTTT. Its protein is CASSEALAGFTDTQYF.

This CDR3 is CASSLRPGDTEAFF. CDR3 sequence (DNA): TGTGCCAGCAGCTTAAGACCAGGGGACACTGAAGCTTTCTTT. The chain recombines TRBV7-3 with TRBJ1-1; the D gene is possibly TRBD1 (6 bases). Trimming left V 1 base short and J 3 bases short, with 9 bases between. Per germline, CDR1 SGHTA and CDR2 FQGTGA. The CDR3 has 14 residues.

This clone was recorded once. The gene calls are TRBV14 and TRBJ1-2, with a weak D call TRBD1 (6 bases). Germline CDR1 SGHDN, CDR2 FVKESK. The CDR3 consists of 15 residues. Trimming took off 0 bases at V and 6 bases at J, with 14 bases between the two ends. The CDR3 bases are TGTGCCAGCAGCCAAGATTTGCCAGGGGTGGATGGCTACACCTTC. Translated: CASSQDLPGVDGYTF.

CDR3 amino acids: CASSEVGYRQGNNSPLHF. DNA of the CDR3: TGTGCCAGCAGTGAGGTGGGTTACCGACAGGGGAATAATTCACCCCTCCACTTT. This chain uses TRBV2 with TRBJ1-6; the match to TRBD1 covers 8 bases. The germline V gene has CDR1 SNHLY and CDR2 FYNNEI. J was trimmed by 5 bases and V by 3 bases; bases with no gene match: 12. The length of the CDR3 is 18 residues.

The J gene is TRBJ1-2, the V gene TRBV6-1; TRBD1 matches 9 bases. CDR1 is MNHNS and CDR2 is SASEGT in the germline V gene. Trimming at V came to 6 bases and at J to 2 bases, leaving 4 bases not matched to a gene. The CDR3 totals 14 residues. The CDR3 spells CASRAGTGNYGYTF. CDR3 DNA: TGTGCCAGCAGGGCCGGGACAGGGAACTATGGCTACACCTTC.

This clone showed up just once. This chain uses TRBV2 with TRBJ1-6; perhaps TRBD1 as D (6 bases). Trimming left V 6 bases short and J 4 bases short, with 13 bases between. From germline, CDR1 is SNHLY and CDR2 FYNNEI. This CDR3 comprises 15 residues. The CDR3 spells CASRLRDNYNSPLHF. The DNA for the CDR3 is TGTGCCAGCAGACTCCGGGACAATTATAATTCACCCCTCCACTTT.

J is TRBJ2-1 and V is TRBV29-1; 9 bases map to TRBD2. Unmatched junction bases numbered 5, after V lost 4 bases and J lost 4 bases. The V gene's germline CDR1 is SQVTM and CDR2 ANQGSEA. The CDR3 totals 14 residues. The chain's CDR3 is CSVGGLATYNEQFF. CDR3 nucleotides: TGCAGCGTTGGAGGACTAGCGACATACAATGAGCAGTTCTTC.

This clone was observed a handful of times. Sequence at one end of the junction differs from germline and may be a read error. This sequence joins TRBV7-9 and TRBJ1-5; 8 positions agree with TRBD1. The CDR3 length is 14 residues. CDR1 is SEHNR and CDR2 is FQNEAQ in the germline V gene (reference sequence). The CDR3 region has the DNA TGTTCCAGCAGCCCTGGACAGGGAATGGAGCCCCAGCATTTT. Its translation: CSSSPGQGMEPQHF.

This sequence joins TRBV4-1 and TRBJ2-3; maybe TRBD2 (6 bases). Germline V gene lookup returns CDR1 MGHRA and CDR2 YSYEKL. CDR3 length: 17 amino acids. Trimming removed 1 base at V and 0 bases at J, with 14 bases between. The CDR3 is CASSQGPVRGSTDTQYF. The DNA for the CDR3 is TGCGCCAGCAGCCAAGGGCCCGTCCGGGGGAGCACAGATACGCAGTATTTT.

This chain connects TRBV25-1 to TRBJ2-2; tentatively, D is TRBD2 (5 bases). Per germline, CDR1 MGHDK and CDR2 SYGVNS. This CDR3 contains 14 residues. V lost 2 bases to trimming and J lost 6 bases, with 10 bases between them. This CDR3 is CASSEPNGAGELFF. DNA for the CDR3: TGTGCCAGCAGTGAACCCAACGGGGCCGGGGAGCTGTTTTTT.

The rearrangement links TRBV2 to TRBJ2-3; TRBD1 matches 11 bases. Germline-derived CDR1 and CDR2 are SNHLY and FYNNEI. J was trimmed by 7 bases and V by 4 bases; bases with no gene match: 10. The CDR3 has 16 residues. CDR3 loop: CASSVYGQGADNTQYF. CDR3 DNA: TGTGCCAGCAGTGTGTACGGACAGGGGGCAGACAATACGCAGTATTTT.